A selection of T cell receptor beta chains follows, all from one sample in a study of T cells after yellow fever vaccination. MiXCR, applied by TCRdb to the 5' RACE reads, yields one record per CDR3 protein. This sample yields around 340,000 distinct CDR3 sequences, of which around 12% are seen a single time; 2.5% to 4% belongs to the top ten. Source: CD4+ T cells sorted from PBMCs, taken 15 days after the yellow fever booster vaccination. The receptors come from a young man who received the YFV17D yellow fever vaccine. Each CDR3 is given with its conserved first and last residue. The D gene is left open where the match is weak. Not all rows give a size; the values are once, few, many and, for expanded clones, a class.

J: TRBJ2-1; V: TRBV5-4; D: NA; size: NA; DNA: TGTGCCAGCAGGCATACAGGGATTCGTAACAATGAGCAGTTCTTC; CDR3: CASRHTGIRNNEQFF
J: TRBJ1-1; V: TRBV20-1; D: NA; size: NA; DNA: TGCAGTGCTAAGCCCCCAGGGGATACTGAAGCTTTCTTT; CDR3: CSAKPPGDTEAFF
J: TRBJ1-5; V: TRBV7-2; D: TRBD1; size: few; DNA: TGTGCCAGCAGCTCTGACAGGGGAACCCAGCCCCAGCATTTT; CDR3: CASSSDRGTQPQHF
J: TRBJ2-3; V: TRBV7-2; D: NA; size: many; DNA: TGTGCCAGCAGCTTGTCGTCCGCAGATACGCAGTATTTT; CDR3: CASSLSSADTQYF
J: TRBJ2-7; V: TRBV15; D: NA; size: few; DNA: TGTGCCACCAGAGAGGGAGGGGGTGCCCTTCATCCCGCGTACGAGCAGTACTTC; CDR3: CATREGGGALHPAYEQYF
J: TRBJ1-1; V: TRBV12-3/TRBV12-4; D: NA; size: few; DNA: TGTGCCAGCAGTTTGCAGGTTTTCAACACTGAAGCTTTCTTT; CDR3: CASSLQVFNTEAFF
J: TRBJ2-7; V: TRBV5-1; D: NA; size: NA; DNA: TGCGCCAGCAGCTTGTGGGAGGCGGGGCTCGAGCAGTACTTC; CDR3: CASSLWEAGLEQYF
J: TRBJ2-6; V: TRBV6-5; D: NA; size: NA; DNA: TGTGCCAGCTATATAGGGGCCTCTGGGGCCAACGTCCTGACTTTC; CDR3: CASYIGASGANVLTF
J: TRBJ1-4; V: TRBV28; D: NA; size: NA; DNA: TGTGCCAGCAGTTTATTTTCGGGGCAAACTAATGAAAAACTGTTTTTT; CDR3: CASSLFSGQTNEKLFF
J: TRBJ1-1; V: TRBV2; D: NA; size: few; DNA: TGTGCCAGCAAAGCAGTGAACACTGAAGCTTTCTTT; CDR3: CASKAVNTEAFF
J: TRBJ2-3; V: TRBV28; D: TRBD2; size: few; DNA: TGTGCCAGCAGTCCCGGACTAGCGGGGACTCCTAGCACAGATACGCAGTATTTT; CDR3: CASSPGLAGTPSTDTQYF
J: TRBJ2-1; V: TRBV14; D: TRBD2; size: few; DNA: TGTGCCAGCAGCCGACTAGCGGGGGGTCATGAGCAGTTCTTC; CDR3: CASSRLAGGHEQFF
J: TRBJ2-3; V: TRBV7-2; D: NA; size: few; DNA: TGTGCCAGCAGCTTACCACCCGGTTATGGGGCGAGCACAGATACGCAGTATTTT; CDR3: CASSLPPGYGASTDTQYF
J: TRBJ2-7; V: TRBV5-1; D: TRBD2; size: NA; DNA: TGCGCCAGCAGCTCGAGCGGGGGCCAAGAGCAGTACTTC; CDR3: CASSSSGGQEQYF
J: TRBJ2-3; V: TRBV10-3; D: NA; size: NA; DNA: TGTGCCATCAGACCCCCGGGCACAGATACGCAGTATTTT; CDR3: CAIRPPGTDTQYF
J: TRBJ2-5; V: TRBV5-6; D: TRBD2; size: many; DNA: TGTGCCAGCAGCACGGGACTAGCGGCCCGCGAGACCCAGTACTTC; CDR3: CASSTGLAARETQYF
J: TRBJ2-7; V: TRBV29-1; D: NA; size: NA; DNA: TGCAGCGCGACTACGGGACGGAGCTACGAGCAGTACTTC; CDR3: CSATTGRSYEQYF
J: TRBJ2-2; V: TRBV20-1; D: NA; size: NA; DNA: TGCAGTGCTAGAGATCCTCAGGGGAGGGCCGGGGAGCTGTTTTTT; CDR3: CSARDPQGRAGELFF
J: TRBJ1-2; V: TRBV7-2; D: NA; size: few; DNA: TGTGCCAGCAGCTCCTACGGGCTTACCCTTGGCTACACCTTC; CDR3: CASSSYGLTLGYTF
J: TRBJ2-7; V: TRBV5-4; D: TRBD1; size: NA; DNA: TGTGCCAGCAGCCTCATGGACAGGGACTACGAGCAGTACTTC; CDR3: CASSLMDRDYEQYF
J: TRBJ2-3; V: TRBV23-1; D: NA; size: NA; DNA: TGCGCCAGCAGTCAATCCCACACCCATCCAGGGGGGGACACAGATACGCAGTATTTT; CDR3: CASSQSHTHPGGDTDTQYF
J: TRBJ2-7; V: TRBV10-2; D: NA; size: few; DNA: TGCGCCAGCAGGGACACGGGCACCTACGAGCAGTACTTC; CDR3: CASRDTGTYEQYF
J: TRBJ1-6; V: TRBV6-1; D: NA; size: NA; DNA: TGTGCCAGCAGTGTTGAGACAGCTAATTCACCCCTCCACTTT; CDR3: CASSVETANSPLHF
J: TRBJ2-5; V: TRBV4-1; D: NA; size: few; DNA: TGCGCCAGCAGCCAAGTGATGCTCCGGCTGGGTCTCCCAGGTGAGACCCAGTACTTC; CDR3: CASSQVMLRLGLPGETQYF
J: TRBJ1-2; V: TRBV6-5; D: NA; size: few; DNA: TGTGCCAGCAGTTTGCACGGGATTGGAGACTATGGCTACACCTTC; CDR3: CASSLHGIGDYGYTF
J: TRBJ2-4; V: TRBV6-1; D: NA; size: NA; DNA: TGTGCCAGCAGTGCATCAGGGCGGAAAAACATTCAGTACTTC; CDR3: CASSASGRKNIQYF
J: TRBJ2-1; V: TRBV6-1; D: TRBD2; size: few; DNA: TGTGCCAGCAGGACTAGCAGGACATACAATGAGCAGTTCTTC; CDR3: CASRTSRTYNEQFF
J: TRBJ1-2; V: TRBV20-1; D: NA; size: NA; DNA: TGCAGTGCTAGGGGCGTTTTGCCCTGGGACGGGGGCTACACCTTC; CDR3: CSARGVLPWDGGYTF
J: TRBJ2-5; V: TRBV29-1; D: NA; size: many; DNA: TGCAGCGTTCCTCCCCTTCAGGGTAGGGAGACCCAGTACTTC; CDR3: CSVPPLQGRETQYF
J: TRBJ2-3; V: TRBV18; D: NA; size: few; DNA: TGTGCCAGCTCACGAAGGACACCATCTAGCACAGATACGCAGTATTTT; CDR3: CASSRRTPSSTDTQYF
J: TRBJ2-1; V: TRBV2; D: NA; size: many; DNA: TGTGCCAGCAGTGGTCGCAGCCGTCTAAATCACAATGAGCAGTTCTTC; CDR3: CASSGRSRLNHNEQFF
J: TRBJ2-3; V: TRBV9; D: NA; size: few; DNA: TGTGCCAGCAGCGCGAGCGGAGCAAATGTCGATACGCAGTATTTT; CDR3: CASSASGANVDTQYF
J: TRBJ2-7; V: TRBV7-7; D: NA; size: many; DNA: TGTGCCAGCACCCCTCTTCATTCAGACTACGAGCAGTACTTC; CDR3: CASTPLHSDYEQYF
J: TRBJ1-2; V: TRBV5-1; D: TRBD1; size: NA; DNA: TGCGCCAGCAGCCCAGGACAGGTCCCGGGCTACACCTTC; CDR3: CASSPGQVPGYTF
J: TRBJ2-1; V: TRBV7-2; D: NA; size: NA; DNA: TGTGCCAGCAGCTTTAGAAGCTCCTACAATGAGCAGTTCTTC; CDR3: CASSFRSSYNEQFF
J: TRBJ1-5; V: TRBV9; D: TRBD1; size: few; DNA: TGTGCCAGCAGCGCCGGACAGGGAGGCAATCAGCCCCAGCATTTT; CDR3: CASSAGQGGNQPQHF
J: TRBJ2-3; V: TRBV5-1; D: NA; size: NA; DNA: TGCGCCAGCAGAGACTCTTACAGGGAGAGGACAGATACGCAGTATTTT; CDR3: CASRDSYRERTDTQYF
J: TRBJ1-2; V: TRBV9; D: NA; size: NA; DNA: TGTGCCAGCAGCGTAGGGGCGGAAGGCGTCTATGGCTACACCTTC; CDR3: CASSVGAEGVYGYTF
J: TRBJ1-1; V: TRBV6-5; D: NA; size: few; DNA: TGTGCCAGCAGTTACGCGTTCCAGGGTGGGAACACTGAAGCTTTCTTT; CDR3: CASSYAFQGGNTEAFF
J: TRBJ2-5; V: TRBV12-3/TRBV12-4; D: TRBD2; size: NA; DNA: TGTGCCAGCAGTTTAACTAGCGGGGGGCTCCAAGAGACCCAGTACTTC; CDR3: CASSLTSGGLQETQYF
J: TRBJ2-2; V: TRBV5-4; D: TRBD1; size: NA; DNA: TGTGCCAGCAGCTTGACGACAGGGTTCACCGGGGAGCTGTTTTTT; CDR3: CASSLTTGFTGELFF
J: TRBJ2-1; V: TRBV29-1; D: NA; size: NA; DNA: TGCAGCGGTAATCGGGGAAGCTCCTACAATGAGCAGTTCTTC; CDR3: CSGNRGSSYNEQFF
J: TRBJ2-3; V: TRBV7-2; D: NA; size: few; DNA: TGTGCCAGCAGCCCCAACGGGGCGCCAGATACGCAGTATTTT; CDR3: CASSPNGAPDTQYF
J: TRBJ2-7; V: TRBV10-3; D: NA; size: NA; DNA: TGTGCCATCAGTGGGGGGGCCCGTCCCTACGAGCAGTACTTC; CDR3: CAISGGARPYEQYF
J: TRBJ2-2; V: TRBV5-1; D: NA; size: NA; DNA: TGCGCCAGCAGCCGTCCGAAGAACACCGGGGAGCTGTTTTTT; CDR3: CASSRPKNTGELFF
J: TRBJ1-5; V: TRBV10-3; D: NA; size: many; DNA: TGTGCCATAAGACAAGACAGCAATCAGCCCCAGCATTTT; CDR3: CAIRQDSNQPQHF
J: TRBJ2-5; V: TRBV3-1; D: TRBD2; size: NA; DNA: TGTGCCAGCAGCCCCCCTGGTAGCGGGGTGTACCAAGAGACCCAGTACTTC; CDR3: CASSPPGSGVYQETQYF
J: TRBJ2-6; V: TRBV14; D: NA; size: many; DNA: TGTGCCAGCAGCCAAGCTGGGGCCAACGTCCTGACTTTC; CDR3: CASSQAGANVLTF
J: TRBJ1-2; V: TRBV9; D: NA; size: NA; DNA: TGTGCCAGCAGCTCTCCCTTACGGGGGAAAAATGGCTACACCTTC; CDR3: CASSSPLRGKNGYTF
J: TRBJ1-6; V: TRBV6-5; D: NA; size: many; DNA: TGTGCCAGCAGACGAGGACAGTTCGGCACTAATTCACCCCTCCACTTT; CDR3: CASRRGQFGTNSPLHF
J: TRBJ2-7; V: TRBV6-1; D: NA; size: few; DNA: TGTGCCACCGTTTCAGGGATATCCTACGAGCAGTACTTC; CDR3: CATVSGISYEQYF
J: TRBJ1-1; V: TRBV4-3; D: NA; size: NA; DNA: TGCGCCAGCAGCCACGACCGTAACACTGAAGCTTTCTTT; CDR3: CASSHDRNTEAFF
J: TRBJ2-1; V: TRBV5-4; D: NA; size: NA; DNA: TGTGCCAGCAGGTGGGACTCCTCCTCCTACAATGAGCAGTTCTTC; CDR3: CASRWDSSSYNEQFF
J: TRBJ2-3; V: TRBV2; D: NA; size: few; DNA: TGTGCCAGCATTCGGGACGGAGTCACAGATACGCAGTATTTT; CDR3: CASIRDGVTDTQYF
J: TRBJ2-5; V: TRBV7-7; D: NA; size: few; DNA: TGTGCCAGCAGCCGAACGCCTGGGCGAGGGGAGACCCAGTACTTC; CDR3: CASSRTPGRGETQYF
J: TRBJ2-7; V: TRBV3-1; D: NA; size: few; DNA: TGTGCCAGCAGCCGCGGGGATGGAGGGGCCTCCTACGAGCAGTACTTC; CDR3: CASSRGDGGASYEQYF
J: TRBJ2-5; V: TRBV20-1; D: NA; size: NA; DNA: TGCAGTGCTAGTCCGTGGGAGACCCAGTACTTC; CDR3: CSASPWETQYF
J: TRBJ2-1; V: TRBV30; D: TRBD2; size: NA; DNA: TGTGCCTGGAGTGTACTTGGACTAGCGATTTTGGAGCAGTTCTTC; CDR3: CAWSVLGLAILEQFF